These 20 T cell receptor beta chains were sequenced from one sample in a study of molecular identifiers for immune sequencing clone quantification. TCRdb reprocessed the PCR reads via MiXCR and lists one record per CDR3 protein. The data contain around 43,000 distinct CDR3 sequences, over 15% of them singletons. The sequenced sample consisted of naive CD8+ T cells from blood, with Jurkat cell RNA spiked in. The subset here: FACS-sorted CD8+CD4-CCR7+CD45RA+ naive T cells. These receptors all come from a human donor in good health. Some libraries in this study had Jurkat cell RNA spiked in.

This clonotype has at least ten counts. This chain joins TRBV7-2 and TRBJ2-4; a possible D gene is TRBD2 (5 bases). Germline CDR1 and CDR2: SGHTA and FQGNSA. Trimming left V 5 bases short and J 0 bases short, with 17 bases between. This CDR3 spans 17 amino acids. The DNA of the CDR3 is TGTGCCAGCAGCCGCACCGGAGGTCCACTAGCCAAAAACATTCAGTACTTC. It codes for CASSRTGGPLAKNIQYF. Looking up the rest from reference TRBV7-2 and TRBJ2-4 gives the full variable domain: GAGVSQSPSNKVTEKGKDVELRCDPISGHTALYWYRQSLGQGLEFLIYFQGNSAPDKSGLPSDRFSAERTGGSVSTLTIQRTQQEDSAVYLCASSRTGGPLAKNIQYFGAGTRLSVL.

For this clonotype: A much larger clone lies a single base off, so this may be a read error. Because the CDR3's place on the DNA is in doubt, the DNA is left out and the CDR3 is given as listed by TCRdb. J is TRBJ2-1 and V is TRBV7-3; the tabulated D call, TRBD2, remains unverified against the DNA. Germline CDR1 is SGHTA and CDR2 is FQGTGA. The CDR3 is 15 residues long, counting both termini. CDR3 in amino acids: CASSLFASGNNEQLF.

This clonotype came up many times. The chain uses TRBV29-1 and TRBJ2-1; possibly TRBD1 for D (6 bases). The CDR3 has 15 residues. From germline, CDR1 is SQVTM and CDR2 ANQGSEA. Trimming stripped 5 bases from V and 7 bases from J, with 21 bases between. The CDR3 sequence: CSVIFWGQGENEQFF. CDR3 nucleotide sequence: TGCAGCGTTATTTTTTGGGGGCAGGGCGAAAATGAGCAGTTCTTC.

This clonotype was seen many times. CDR3 coding DNA: TGTGCCAGCTATGCCCGGGACAGGGGCTACGAGCAGTACTTC. It codes for CASYARDRGYEQYF. The rearrangement uses TRBV6-2 or TRBV6-3 and TRBJ2-7, with 10 positions matching TRBD1. The CDR3 totals 14 residues. The germline V gene encodes CDR1 MNHEY and CDR2 SVGEGT. V lost 8 bases to trimming and J lost 3 bases; unmatched junction nucleotides: 7.

In its sample, this clonotype was seen many times. V usage is TRBV7-3 and J usage is TRBJ2-1; D uncertain. The CDR3 spans 15 residues. The V gene's germline CDR1 is SGHTA and CDR2 FQGTGA. V was pared by 5 bases and J by 8 bases, with 19 bases between. CDR3 in amino acids: CASSPSVGVLYEQFF. CDR3 nucleotide sequence: TGTGCCAGCAGCCCCAGCGTTGGGGTGTTGTATGAGCAGTTCTTC.

This clonotype was found many times. V usage is TRBV7-9 and J usage is TRBJ2-3; TRBD2 matches 7 bases. CDR3 length equals 16 residues. Trimming took 5 bases from V and 1 from J; bases not matched to a gene: 9. The germline CDR1 and CDR2 sequences are SEHNR and FQNEAQ (reference sequence). The CDR3: CASSLLGLAGTDTQYF. The CDR3 region has the DNA TGTGCCAGCAGCCTCCTAGGGCTAGCGGGCACAGATACGCAGTATTTT. The whole variable domain, filled in from reference TRBV7-9 and TRBJ2-3, reads DTGVSQNPRHKITKRGQNVTFRCDPISEHNRLYWYRQTLGQGPEFLTYFQNEAQLEKSRLLSDRFSAERPKGSFSTLEIQRTEQGDSAMYLCASSLLGLAGTDTQYFGPGTRLTVL.

This clonotype was picked up one time. The chain links TRBV5-4 to TRBJ2-7, with D possibly matching TRBD2 (6 bases). Trimming removed 9 bases from V and 2 bases from J, with 15 bases in between. The CDR3 spans 13 residues. Germline V gene data show CDR1 as SGHNT and CDR2 as YYREEE (reference sequence). CDR3 nucleotides: TGTGCCACGGGGGATAGAGAACCCTACGAGCAGTACTTC. Translated: CATGDREPYEQYF.

The chain combines TRBV28 with TRBJ2-1; D tentatively reads TRBD1 or TRBD2 (5 bases each). The length of the CDR3 is 16 residues. Germline CDR1 and CDR2: MDHEN and SYDVKM. Trimming removed 1 base at V and 4 bases at J, with 14 bases between. This CDR3 is CASSLYRDDSYNEQFF. The CDR3 DNA is TGTGCCAGCAGTTTATACCGGGACGACTCATACAATGAGCAGTTCTTC.

The chain joins TRBV14 to TRBJ1-6, with D unclear. The ends were cut back, 4 bases at V and 7 bases at J, with 11 bases in the middle. CDR1 is SGHDN and CDR2 is FVKESK in the germline V gene. CDR3 length: 14 amino acids. The CDR3 spells CASSPPGWNSPLHF. CDR3 coding DNA: TGTGCCAGCAGCCCCCCGGGATGGAATTCACCCCTCCACTTT.

The sample holds many counts of this clonotype. V gene TRBV6-5 combines with J gene TRBJ1-2, with a tentative D call TRBD1 (6 bases). Germline loops: CDR1 MNHEY, CDR2 SVGAGI. Trimming removed 0 bases at V and 4 bases at J, with 12 bases between. This CDR3 contains 15 residues. CDR3 loop: CASSYSNGGGYGYTF. In DNA, the CDR3 is TGTGCCAGCAGTTACTCGAATGGGGGCGGCTATGGCTACACCTTC.

This clonotype was counted between two and nine times. A read error is possible here, since a much larger clone lies one base away. V and J are TRBV7-6 and TRBJ2-7; TRBD1 might be the D (6 bases). The CDR3 has 14 residues. The V gene's germline CDR1 is SGHVS and CDR2 FNYEAQ. CDR3 in amino acids: CASSLGITGNEQCF. DNA for the CDR3: TGTGCCAGCAGCTTAGGGATTACAGGGAACGAGCAGTGCTTC.

Many counts were recorded for this clonotype. The chain joins TRBV20-1 to TRBJ2-2; TRBD2 might be the D (5 bases). Germline CDR1 and CDR2: DFQATT and SNEGSKA (reference sequence). V gave up 8 bases and J gave up 1 base, with 11 bases separating them. The CDR3 has 13 residues. CDR3 sequence: CSPDFQNTGELFF. CDR3 nucleotide sequence: TGCAGTCCGGACTTTCAGAACACCGGGGAGCTGTTTTTT.

This clonotype has ten or more counts. The DNA for the CDR3 is TGTGCCAGCAGCTTAGTGGCAAGCACAGATACGCAGTATTTT. Translated: CASSLVASTDTQYF. The chain joins TRBV11-2 to TRBJ2-3; D gene ambiguous. This CDR3 has 14 residues. Germline V gene data show CDR1 as SGHAT and CDR2 as FQNNGV. Deletions cut 1 base from V and 0 bases from J, with 5 bases between. Filled out from reference TRBV11-2 and TRBJ2-3, the complete variable domain reads EAGVAQSPRYKIIEKRQSVAFWCNPISGHATLYWYQQILGQGPKLLIQFQNNGVVDDSQLPKDRFSAERLKGVDSTLKIQPAKLEDSAVYLCASSLVASTDTQYFGPGTRLTVL.

The V call is TRBV9, the J call TRBJ1-6, with a tentative D call TRBD1 (6 bases). V lost 3 bases to trimming and J lost 9 bases, with 22 bases between them. The CDR3 sequence is 17 residues long. Germline V gives CDR1 SGDLS, CDR2 YYNGEE. CDR3 in DNA: TGTGCCAGCAGCGACATAAACAGGGACGGTGTTCTTTCACCCCTCCACTTT. Protein sequence: CASSDINRDGVLSPLHF. The variable domain in full, completed from reference TRBV9 and TRBJ1-6, reads DSGVTQTPKHLITATGQRVTLRCSPRSGDLSVYWYQQSLDQGLQFLIQYYNGEERAKGNILERFSAQQFPDLHSELNLSSLELGDSALYFCASSDINRDGVLSPLHFGNGTRLTVT.

This clonotype was counted at least ten times. V gene TRBV12-3 or TRBV12-4 combines with J gene TRBJ2-3; D gene ambiguous. CDR3 length: 12 residues. Trimming took off 3 bases at V and 3 bases at J, with 4 bases between the two ends. The CDR3 nucleotides read TGTGCCAGCAGTTTTATGACAGATACGCAGTATTTT. Amino acid sequence: CASSFMTDTQYF.

This clonotype was counted ten times or more. V gene TRBV25-1 combines with J gene TRBJ1-1; 10 positions agree with TRBD1. With V trimmed by 4 bases and J by 4 bases, 15 bases remained unmatched. The CDR3 is 18 residues long. Germline V CDR1 and CDR2: MGHDK, SYGVNS. CDR3 in DNA: TGTGCCAGCAGTGCATTTGGACAGGGGGGGAGGATGGGCACTGAAGCTTTCTTT. Amino acids: CASSAFGQGGRMGTEAFF.

In this sample, this clonotype turned up many times. The rearrangement links TRBV4-2 to TRBJ2-1; D unclear. This CDR3 is 12 amino acids long. Trimming pared 3 bases from V and 3 bases from J, leaving 3 bases between. Germline V gives CDR1 LGHNA, CDR2 YNFKEQ. The CDR3 DNA reads TGTGCCAGCAGCCAGAGCTACAATGAGCAGTTCTTC. This gives the protein CASSQSYNEQFF.

Ten or more counts support this clonotype. The chain couples TRBV9 to TRBJ2-2; D unclear. The V gene lost 3 bases and the J gene lost 6 bases, with 12 bases spanning the gap. The V gene's germline CDR1 is SGDLS and CDR2 YYNGEE. This CDR3 spans 14 amino acids. Written as DNA, the CDR3 is TGTGCCAGCAGCGGACCCCTGAAGCCCGGGGAGCTGTTTTTT. Protein product: CASSGPLKPGELFF.

This clonotype was detected many times. The V and J genes are TRBV14 and TRBJ2-1; either TRBD1 or TRBD2 may fit D (6 bases each). This CDR3 is built from 18 residues. Per the germline V gene, CDR1 is SGHDN and CDR2 is FVKESK. Trimming stripped 1 base from V and 3 bases from J, with 19 bases between. CDR3 amino acids: CASSQGGPGGLGYNEQFF. For the CDR3, the DNA is TGTGCCAGCAGCCAAGGGGGCCCCGGGGGCCTGGGCTACAATGAGCAGTTCTTC.

This clonotype was counted many times. The chain joins TRBV9 to TRBJ2-7; D might be TRBD1 or TRBD2, each matching 5 bases. V gave up 0 bases and J gave up 6 bases, with 10 bases separating them. Germline CDR1 SGDLS, CDR2 YYNGEE. The CDR3 runs 13 residues. This CDR3 reads CASSVGSGTEQYF. In DNA, the CDR3 is TGTGCCAGCAGCGTAGGTTCAGGGACCGAGCAGTACTTC.